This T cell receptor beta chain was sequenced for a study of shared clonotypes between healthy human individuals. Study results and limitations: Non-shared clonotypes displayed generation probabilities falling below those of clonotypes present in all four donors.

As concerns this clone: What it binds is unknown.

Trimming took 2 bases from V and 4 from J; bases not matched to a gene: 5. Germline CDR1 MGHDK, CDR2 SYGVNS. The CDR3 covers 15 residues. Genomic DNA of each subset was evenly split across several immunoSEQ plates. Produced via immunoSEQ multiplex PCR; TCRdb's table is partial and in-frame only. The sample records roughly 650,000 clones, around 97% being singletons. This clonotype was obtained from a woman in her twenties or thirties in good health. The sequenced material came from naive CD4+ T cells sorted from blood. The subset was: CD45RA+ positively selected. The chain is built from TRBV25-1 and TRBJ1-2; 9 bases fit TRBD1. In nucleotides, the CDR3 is TGTGCCAGCAGTGAAGGGACAGGGCCTGGCTATGGCTACACCTTC. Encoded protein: CASSEGTGPGYGYTF.